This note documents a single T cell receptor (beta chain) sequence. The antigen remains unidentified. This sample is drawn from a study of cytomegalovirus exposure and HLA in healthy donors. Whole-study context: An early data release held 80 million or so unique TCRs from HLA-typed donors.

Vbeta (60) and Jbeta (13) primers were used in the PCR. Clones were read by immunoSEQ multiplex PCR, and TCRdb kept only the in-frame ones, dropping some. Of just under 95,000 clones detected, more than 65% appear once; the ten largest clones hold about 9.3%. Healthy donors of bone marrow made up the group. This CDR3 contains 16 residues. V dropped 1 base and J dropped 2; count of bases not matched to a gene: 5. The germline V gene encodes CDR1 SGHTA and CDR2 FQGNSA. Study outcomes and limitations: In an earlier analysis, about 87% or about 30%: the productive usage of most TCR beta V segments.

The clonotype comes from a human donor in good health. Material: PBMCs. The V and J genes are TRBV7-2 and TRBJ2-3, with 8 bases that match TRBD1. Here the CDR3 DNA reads TGTGCCAGCAGCTTAGAGGGGACAGGCCTCACAGATACGCAGTATTTT. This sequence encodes CASSLEGTGLTDTQYF.